A selection of T cell receptor beta chains follows, all from one sample in a study of CD8 T cells in Susac syndrome. A single record per CDR3 protein comes from TCRdb applying MiXCR to the immunoSEQ multiplex PCR reads. Here the sample spans about 250,000 distinct CDR3 sequences, just over 90% being singletons. Sequences were obtained from CD4+ T cells from PBMCs. The receptor set was obtained from a human donor with multiple sclerosis. Each CDR3 is given without its conserved first and last residue. Fields, in order: J gene, V gene, clone size, CDR3 protein. Clone size is stated in some rows and not others, as once, few, many or a class when expanded.

TRBJ2-7	TRBV6-5	.	ASSYGTGKYEQY
TRBJ2-7	TRBV7-9	.	ASSQGGGRHEQY
TRBJ1-1	TRBV29-1	.	SVAGPTRDTEAF
TRBJ2-5	TRBV19	.	ASSPGQGKETQY
TRBJ1-5	TRBV6-1	.	ASSEMVSSNQPQH
TRBJ2-4	TRBV5-1	.	ASSLVAGGINIQY
TRBJ1-6	TRBV2	.	ASSGRTGGYNSPLH
TRBJ1-3	TRBV7-2	.	ASSLWLAGNTIY
TRBJ2-7	TRBV27	.	ASSSHETGKDEQY
TRBJ1-5	TRBV5-1	.	ASSKQGDQPQH
TRBJ2-2	TRBV6-2/TRBV6-3	.	ASSRGQEFTGELF
TRBJ1-4	TRBV7-9	.	ASSLGTAYNEKLF
TRBJ2-1	TRBV18	.	ASSPPEIQGWFENEQF
TRBJ1-3	TRBV29-1	.	SVIQGNTIY
TRBJ1-2	TRBV7-2	once	ASSLEAGNYGYT
TRBJ2-3	TRBV13	.	ASSSTSRSDTQY
TRBJ1-1	TRBV20-1	.	SASAQGWAEAF
TRBJ2-1	TRBV20-1	.	SARVLHSGRIYEQF
TRBJ1-6	TRBV12-3/TRBV12-4	.	ASSSSLASPLH
TRBJ2-7	TRBV2	.	ASTRQGHPSEQY
TRBJ2-4	TRBV25-1	.	ASSASWYAKNIQY
TRBJ1-2	TRBV9	.	ASESGYT
TRBJ2-1	TRBV27	.	ASSSVGWEQF
TRBJ1-6	TRBV28	.	ASSPGSGGLRSPLH
TRBJ2-5	TRBV4-1	once	ASSQDRGQTQETQY
TRBJ2-5	TRBV7-9	.	ASPLGGTQY
TRBJ2-6	TRBV5-1	.	ASSQQTGTVFSGANVLT
TRBJ1-1	TRBV20-1	.	SARPPGQGARKAF
TRBJ2-7	TRBV29-1	.	SVARKASYEQY
TRBJ1-1	TRBV6-5	.	ASSYGGTEAF
TRBJ2-1	TRBV6-6	.	ASSYDYYNEQF
TRBJ2-3	TRBV4-1	.	ASSQVRATDTQY
TRBJ1-2	TRBV30	once	AWSPRTGTNYGYT
TRBJ1-1	TRBV30	.	AWAGTALAEAF
TRBJ2-2	TRBV12-3/TRBV12-4	.	ASSLVQGIPGELF
TRBJ1-3	TRBV27	.	ASSSGVPSGNTIY
TRBJ2-3	TRBV20-1	.	SAADGGALIQDTQY
TRBJ1-1	TRBV5-5	.	ASSPGQGPSKAF
TRBJ2-1	TRBV20-1	.	SAPGQGTEQF
TRBJ2-1	TRBV12-3/TRBV12-4	.	ASSLGGAGGGEAYNEQF
TRBJ2-3	TRBV12-5	.	ASGPGDRITDTQY
TRBJ1-1	TRBV30	.	AWNSGLNTEAF
TRBJ1-2	TRBV7-9	.	ASSLLRDRVFGYT
TRBJ2-7	TRBV28	.	ASSLPLAPYEQY
TRBJ2-2	TRBV20-1	.	SASPGTLPNTGELF
TRBJ2-3	TRBV20-1	.	SAAGTGGSTDTQY
TRBJ2-5	TRBV20-1	.	SAREPLARTQETQY
TRBJ1-1	TRBV30	.	AWGRGGTEAF
TRBJ2-3	TRBV12-3/TRBV12-4	.	ASRLGWGQVTDTQY
TRBJ2-3	TRBV9	.	ASSVGPPDTQY
TRBJ1-1	TRBV20-1	.	SARVPGFYENTEAF
TRBJ2-5	TRBV27	.	ASSSRFLGGKETQY
TRBJ2-7	TRBV20-1	.	SAQTDSYEQY
TRBJ2-7	TRBV25-1	.	ASSESREGYEQY
TRBJ2-7	TRBV12-3/TRBV12-4	once	ASSRQGGVDEQY
TRBJ1-5	TRBV30	few	AWSLSGAQPQH
TRBJ2-2	TRBV12-3/TRBV12-4	.	ASSLVGADRGGELF
TRBJ1-1	TRBV2	once	ASSELRGTREAF
TRBJ1-2	TRBV10-3	.	AISDLQGGYGYT
TRBJ2-7	TRBV7-9	.	ASSFSGYEQY